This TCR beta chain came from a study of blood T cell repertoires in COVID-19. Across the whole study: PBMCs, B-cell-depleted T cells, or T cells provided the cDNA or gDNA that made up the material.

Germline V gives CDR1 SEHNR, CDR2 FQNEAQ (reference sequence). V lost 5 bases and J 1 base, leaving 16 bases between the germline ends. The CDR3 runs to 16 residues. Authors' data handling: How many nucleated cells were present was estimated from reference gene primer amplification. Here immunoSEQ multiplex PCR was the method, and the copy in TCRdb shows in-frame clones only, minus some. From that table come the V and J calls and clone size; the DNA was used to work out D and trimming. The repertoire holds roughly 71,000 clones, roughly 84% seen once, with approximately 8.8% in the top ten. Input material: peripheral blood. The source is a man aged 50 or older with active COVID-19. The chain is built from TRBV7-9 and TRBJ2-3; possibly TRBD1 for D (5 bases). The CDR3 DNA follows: TGTGCCAGCAGCACTCCCCCAGGGTTGGGCACAGATACGCAGTATTTT. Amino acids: CASSTPPGLGTDTQYF.